Listed here are 2 T cell receptor beta chains from one sample, sequenced in a study of blood T cell repertoires in COVID-19. Sequencing used immunoSEQ multiplex PCR; TCRdb keeps in-frame clones, though not all of them. The table shows tens of thousands of clones, with roughly 94% occurring only once. Sequencing was done on a sample of peripheral blood. The receptors originated from a man between 50 and 59 years old with active COVID-19.

The chain has TRBV7-9 and TRBJ2-3, with D possibly being TRBD2 (5 bases). V lost 10 bases and J lost 0, with 11 bases in between. CDR1 and CDR2 (germline): SEHNR, FQNEAQ (reference sequence). The CDR3 is made up of 13 amino acids. CDR3 in amino acids: CANKAASTDTQYF. In DNA form, the CDR3 reads TGTGCCAACAAAGCGGCTAGCACAGATACGCAGTATTTT.

The table lists this clone with a few counts. This chain uses TRBV28 with TRBJ1-5; D perhaps matches TRBD1 (6 bases). Germline V gives CDR1 MDHEN, CDR2 SYDVKM. The CDR3 sequence is 14 residues long. V lost 7 bases and J 7 bases, leaving 17 bases between the germline ends. The CDR3 sequence: CASILGGGQQPQHF. Here the CDR3 DNA reads TGTGCCAGCATCCTAGGCGGGGGCCAGCAGCCCCAGCATTTT. The entire variable domain, with the rest obtained from reference TRBV28 and TRBJ1-5, is as follows: DVKVTQSSRYLVKRTGEKVFLECVQDMDHENMFWYRQDPGLGLRLIYFSYDVKMKEKGDIPEGYSVSREKKERFSLILESASTNQTSMYLCASILGGGQQPQHFGDGTRLSIL.